Below, 7 T cell receptor beta chains from the same sample are listed, as sequenced in a study of cytomegalovirus exposure and HLA in healthy donors. Primers: 60 Vbeta forward and 13 Jbeta reverse. The method was immunoSEQ multiplex PCR; TCRdb's version includes in-frame clones alone and lacks a portion of them. This repertoire comprises tens of thousands of clones; its ten largest clones make up less than 20%. Sequenced input: PBMCs. All receptors come from a man aged 50 to 60 in good health and CMV-seropositive.

V is TRBV5-6 and J is TRBJ2-1; TRBD2 matches at 9 bases. Germline V gene sequence: CDR1 SGHDT, CDR2 YYEEEE. The V gene end was trimmed by 5 bases and the J gene end by 3 bases; junction bases not matched to a gene: 6. There are 15 residues in the CDR3. The CDR3 sequence: CASSSREGHYNEQFF. CDR3 coding DNA: TGTGCCAGCAGTTCGCGGGAGGGCCACTACAATGAGCAGTTCTTC.

The rearrangement joins TRBV7-9 to TRBJ1-1; a weak D match, TRBD1 (6 bases). With 2 bases removed from V and 4 bases from J, the gap between germline ends came to 14 bases. Germline-derived CDR1 and CDR2 are SEHNR and FQNEAQ (reference sequence). The CDR3 is 15 residues long. The CDR3 DNA reads TGTGCCAGCAGCTTACAGGGGACCTTGGGCACTGAAGCTTTCTTT. It translates to CASSLQGTLGTEAFF. Drawing the rest from reference TRBV7-9 and TRBJ1-1, the complete variable domain is DTGVSQNPRHKITKRGQNVTFRCDPISEHNRLYWYRQTLGQGPEFLTYFQNEAQLEKSRLLSDRFSAERPKGSFSTLEIQRTEQGDSAMYLCASSLQGTLGTEAFFGQGTRLTVV.

The rearrangement joins TRBV7-6 to TRBJ2-7; D uncertain. Per the germline V gene, CDR1 is SGHVS and CDR2 is FNYEAQ. The CDR3 runs to 16 residues. V was pared by 5 bases and J by 2 bases, with 19 bases between. The CDR3 DNA follows: TGTGCCAGCAGCCCCCGTCCAGAGGAATGGGCCTACGAGCAGTACTTC. Its translation is CASSPRPEEWAYEQYF.

The rearrangement uses TRBV7-2 and TRBJ2-3; D may be TRBD1 (6 bases). This CDR3 has 18 residues. V lost 8 bases, J lost 0 bases, and 24 bases lay in between. Germline CDR1 is SGHTA and CDR2 is FQGNSA. The CDR3 DNA is TGTGCCAGCGGGACAAGGGCTAGCTTTCTCTCAAGCACAGATACGCAGTATTTT. This codes for CASGTRASFLSSTDTQYF.

This chain links TRBV30 with TRBJ2-1, with TRBD1 identical over 7 bases. The CDR3 loop spans 13 amino acids. Germline CDR1 is GTSNPN and CDR2 is SVGIG (reference sequence). J was trimmed by 1 base and V by 8 bases; bases with no gene match: 5. In DNA form, the CDR3 reads TGTGCCCGATCGGGACAGTCCTACAATGAGCAGTTCTTC. It yields the protein CARSGQSYNEQFF.

This chain uses TRBV29-1 with TRBJ2-1, with 11 bases aligning to TRBD1. CDR1 is SQVTM, CDR2 ANQGSEA, per germline. Germline trimming cut 7 bases from V and 9 bases from J; bases unmatched to any gene: 8. The CDR3 has 13 residues. CDR3 in DNA: TGCAGCGCAGGACAGGGGGCGTCCGGTGAGCAGTTCTTC. Translated, it gives CSAGQGASGEQFF.

The chain joins TRBV25-1 to TRBJ1-2, with D maybe TRBD1 (5 bases). Per the germline V gene, CDR1 is MGHDK and CDR2 is SYGVNS. Trimming pared 7 bases from V and 1 base from J, leaving 16 bases between. The CDR3 has 15 amino acids. The CDR3 is CASTPDPGGNYGYTF. For the CDR3, the DNA is TGTGCCAGCACCCCGGATCCCGGGGGTAACTATGGCTACACCTTC.